Listed below are T cell receptor beta chains from one sample, sequenced in a study of blood T cell repertoires in COVID-19. The table came from immunoSEQ multiplex PCR; TCRdb's copy has only in-frame clones and leaves some out. The data contain roughly 90,000 clones, around 85% of them seen just once; the ten biggest clones take up 15% to 20%. Sequencing was carried out using peripheral blood. These receptors were taken from an elderly woman with active or convalescent COVID-19. Each CDR3 is given without its conserved first and last residue. Where a row states a size, it is once, few, many or the class of an expanded clone; other rows omit it.

TRBV5-1	.	ASSLLRQGRAEAF
TRBV19	.	ASRTSGGTDTQY
TRBV6-5	.	ASSRGERYEQY
TRBV28	few	ASSLTSGTNEQF
TRBV19	few	ASSRQGEGKLF
TRBV3-1/TRBV3-2	.	ASSQTSGGETQY
TRBV5-8	few	ASSTGQPQETQY
TRBV9	.	ASSVEPDRGNEQF
TRBV2	.	ASSAGQYGYT
TRBV2	.	ASSLGVAGGHTQY
TRBV3-1/TRBV3-2	.	ASSQSDPGQAELSGNTIY
TRBV6-5	.	ASSYGQIYGYT
TRBV7-8	.	ASSPAQGARNTEAF
TRBV5-4	.	ASSSPKESSTDTQY
TRBV6-6	few	ASTTGARVRGSPLH
TRBV6-5	.	ASSYFGTGGDTQY
TRBV6-4	.	ATSPGQGATGELF
TRBV6-5	.	ASSYSRVPGTQY
TRBV19	.	ASSPGTGGSSNQPQH
TRBV6-2/TRBV6-3	once	ASSTPGLRYQETQY
TRBV6-5	.	ASSRAGLAGETQY
TRBV7-2	.	ASSLALGTGGYNEQF
TRBV5-1	once	ASSFLGGDEKLF
TRBV4-2	.	ASSQQLQYEQY
TRBV6-5	.	ASRRSEWDTEAF
TRBV7-2	.	ASSFRENTEAF
TRBV5-1	once	ASSLEGGRFQETQY
TRBV27	.	ASSRGGKGAPHNEQF
TRBV5-1	.	ASSGQGGEQY
TRBV2	.	ASRVGPGGTQY
TRBV7-2	.	ASSFSGREQF
TRBV28	.	ASSLQGLATDTQY
TRBV9	.	ASSVDGANQPQH